This TCR beta chain was sequenced for a study of radiation and T cells in renal cell carcinoma. The assay was immunoSEQ multiplex PCR, and TCRdb's table has in-frame clones only and misses some. The table records some 97,000 clones, around 83% of them present only once. The time point is: blood 4 weeks post-SBRT, at nephrectomy. Treatment here: 15 Gy SBRT to primary tumor, nephrectomy 4 weeks later. Serial blood draws occurred at baseline and 2 and 4 weeks post-SBRT. The tumor was a clear cell renal cell carcinoma. In germline, CDR1 is LGHNA, CDR2 YNFKEQ. V was clipped by 3 bases and J by 7 bases; unmatched bases: 8. The CDR3 has 14 amino acids. A remark on this clone: The antigen remains undetermined.

The study, taken as a whole, reports: Top tumor clonotypes rose in blood 2 weeks post-radiation, then contracted.

The clonotype originates from a man aged 55-75 years with renal cell carcinoma. The chain is built from TRBV4-2 and TRBJ2-7, with 8 positions matching TRBD1. Material: blood, obtained from a patient whose treatment included radiotherapy and nephrectomy. CDR3 nucleotides: TGTGCCAGCAGCCAGGACAGGGTATACGGGGAGCAGTACTTC. Its protein is CASSQDRVYGEQYF.